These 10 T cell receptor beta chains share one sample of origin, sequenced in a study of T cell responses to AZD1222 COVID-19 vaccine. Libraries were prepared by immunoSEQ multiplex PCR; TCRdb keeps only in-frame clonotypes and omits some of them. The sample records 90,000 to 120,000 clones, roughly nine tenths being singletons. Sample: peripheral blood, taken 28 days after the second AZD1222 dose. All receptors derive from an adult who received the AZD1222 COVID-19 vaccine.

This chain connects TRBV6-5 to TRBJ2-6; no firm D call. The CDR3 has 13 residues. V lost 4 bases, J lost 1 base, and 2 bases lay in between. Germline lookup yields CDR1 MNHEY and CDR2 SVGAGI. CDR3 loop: CASSSSGANVLTF. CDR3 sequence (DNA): TGTGCCAGCAGTTCATCTGGGGCCAACGTCCTGACTTTC.

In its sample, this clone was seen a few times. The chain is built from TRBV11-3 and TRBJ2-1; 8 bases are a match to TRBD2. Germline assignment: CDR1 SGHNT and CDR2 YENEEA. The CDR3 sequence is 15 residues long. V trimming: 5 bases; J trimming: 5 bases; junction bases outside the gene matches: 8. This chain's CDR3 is CASSRTSQVHNEQFF. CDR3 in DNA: TGTGCCAGCAGCCGGACTAGCCAGGTTCACAATGAGCAGTTCTTC.

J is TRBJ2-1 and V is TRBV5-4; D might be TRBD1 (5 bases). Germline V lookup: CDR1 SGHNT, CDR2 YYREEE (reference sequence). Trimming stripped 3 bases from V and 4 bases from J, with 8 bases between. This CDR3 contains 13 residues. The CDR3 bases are TGTGCCAGCAGCTCCGACAGATACAATGAGCAGTTCTTC. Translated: CASSSDRYNEQFF.

The CDR3 nucleotides are TGTGCCAGCAGCCCTCCAGGGGGCAGAACCTACGAGCAGTACTTC. It encodes CASSPPGGRTYEQYF. The chain joins TRBV6-2 or TRBV6-3 to TRBJ2-7; 8 bases map to TRBD1. Unmatched junction bases numbered 9, after V lost 6 bases and J lost 2 bases. CDR1 is MNHEY and CDR2 is SVGEGT in the germline V gene. CDR3 length: 15 amino acids.

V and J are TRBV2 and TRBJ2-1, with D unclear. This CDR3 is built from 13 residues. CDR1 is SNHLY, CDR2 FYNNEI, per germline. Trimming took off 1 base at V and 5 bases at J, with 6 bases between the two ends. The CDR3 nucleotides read TGTGCCAGCAGTGAAGGAAGAGACAATGAGCAGTTCTTC. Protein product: CASSEGRDNEQFF.

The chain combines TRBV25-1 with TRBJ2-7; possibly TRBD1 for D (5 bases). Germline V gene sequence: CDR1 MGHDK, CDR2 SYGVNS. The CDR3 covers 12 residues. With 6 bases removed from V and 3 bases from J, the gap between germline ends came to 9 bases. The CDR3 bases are TGTGCCAGCAGACGCCAGGGCTACGAGCAGTACTTC. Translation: CASRRQGYEQYF.

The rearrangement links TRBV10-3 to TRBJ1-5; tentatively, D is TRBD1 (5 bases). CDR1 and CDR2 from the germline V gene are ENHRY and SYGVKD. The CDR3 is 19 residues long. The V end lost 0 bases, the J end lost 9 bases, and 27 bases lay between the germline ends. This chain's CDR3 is CAISESGEGPTTKGRPQHF. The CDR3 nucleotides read TGTGCCATCAGTGAGTCAGGGGAAGGGCCAACGACAAAGGGACGGCCCCAGCATTTT.

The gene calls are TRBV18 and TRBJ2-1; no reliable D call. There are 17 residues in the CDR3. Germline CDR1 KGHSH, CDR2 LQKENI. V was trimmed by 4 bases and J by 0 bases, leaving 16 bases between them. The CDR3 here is CASSLPWASSSYNEQFF. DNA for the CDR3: TGTGCCAGCTCACTTCCCTGGGCCTCAAGCTCCTACAATGAGCAGTTCTTC.

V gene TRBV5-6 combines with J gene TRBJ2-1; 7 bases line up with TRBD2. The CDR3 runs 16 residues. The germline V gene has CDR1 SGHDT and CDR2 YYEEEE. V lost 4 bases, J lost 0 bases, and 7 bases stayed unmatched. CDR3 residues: CASSPGLAVSYNEQFF. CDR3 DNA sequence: TGTGCCAGCAGCCCAGGCCTAGCGGTCTCCTACAATGAGCAGTTCTTC.

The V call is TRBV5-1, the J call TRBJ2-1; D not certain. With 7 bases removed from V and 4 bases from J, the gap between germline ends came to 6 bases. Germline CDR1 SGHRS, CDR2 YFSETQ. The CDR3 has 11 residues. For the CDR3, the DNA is TGCGCCAGCTCAGCGTACAATGAGCAGTTCTTC. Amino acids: CASSAYNEQFF. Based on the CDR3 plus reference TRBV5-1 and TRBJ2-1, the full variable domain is KAGVTQTPRYLIKTRGQQVTLSCSPISGHRSVSWYQQTPGQGLQFLFEYFSETQRNKGNFPGRFSGRQFSNSRSEMNVSTLELGDSALYLCASSAYNEQFFGPGTRLTVL.